A single sample gave rise to the 8 T cell receptor beta chains below, sequenced in a study of cytomegalovirus exposure and HLA in healthy donors. With 60 Vbeta and 13 Jbeta primers, the PCR was carried out. The table came from immunoSEQ multiplex PCR; TCRdb's copy has only in-frame clones and leaves some out. The data hold some 120,000 clones, with just under 75% observed a single time. Sequencing used PBMCs. The receptors originated from a man in his sixties in good health and CMV-seropositive.

The chain uses TRBV10-1 and TRBJ1-3; D is undetermined. Trimming removed 6 bases from V and 2 bases from J, with 11 bases in between. CDR3 length: 14 amino acids. The germline V gene encodes CDR1 WNHNN and CDR2 SYGVQD (reference sequence). CDR3: CASSRVRAGNTIYF. The CDR3 DNA is TGCGCCAGCAGCCGGGTCCGCGCTGGAAACACCATATATTTT.

The chain recombines TRBV6-1 with TRBJ1-5; D ambiguous. The germline CDR1 and CDR2 sequences are MNHNS and SASEGT. CDR3 length: 13 amino acids. The germline V and J ends were trimmed by 4 bases and 1 base, with 5 bases remaining between them. The CDR3 loop reads CASSVQSNQPQHF. The CDR3 DNA reads TGTGCCAGCAGTGTACAGAGCAATCAGCCCCAGCATTTT.

This clone was seen at least ten times. The rearrangement joins TRBV5-6 to TRBJ1-6; TRBD1 aligns across 7 bases. Germline-derived CDR1 and CDR2 are SGHDT and YYEEEE. CDR3 size: 17 residues. With V trimmed by 4 bases and J by 6 bases, 13 bases remained unmatched. The CDR3 sequence: CASSLLPGQRSNSPLHF. The CDR3 bases are TGTGCCAGCAGCCTTTTGCCGGGACAGCGGAGTAATTCACCCCTCCACTTT.

The chain links TRBV28 to TRBJ2-7; D perhaps matches TRBD2 (5 bases). Trimming took 2 bases from V and 5 from J, leaving 7 bases between them. This CDR3 region has 12 residues. CDR1 and CDR2 (germline): MDHEN, SYDVKM. The chain's CDR3 is CASSLMTNEQYF. As DNA, the CDR3 is TGTGCCAGCAGTTTAATGACTAACGAGCAGTACTTC.

The table lists this clone with a few counts. The CDR3 protein is CASSLVAAPNTGELFF. CDR3 nucleotides: TGTGCCAGCAGCTTAGTAGCGGCCCCGAACACCGGGGAGCTGTTTTTT. The chain recombines TRBV7-9 with TRBJ2-2, with D maybe TRBD2 (6 bases). Trimming took 1 base from V and 0 from J, leaving 9 bases between them. Germline loops: CDR1 SEHNR, CDR2 FQNEAQ (reference sequence). The CDR3 is made up of 16 amino acids.

A word on this clone: The sample carries other DNA sequences with the same CDR3. This sequence joins TRBV6-5 and TRBJ1-1; D call uncertain. Trimming shortened V by 7 bases and J by 1 base, and 4 bases separated the two germline ends. Germline V lookup: CDR1 MNHEY, CDR2 SVGAGI. The length of the CDR3 is 11 residues. CDR3 in amino acids: CASMRNTEAFF. CDR3 nucleotide sequence: TGTGCCAGCATGCGGAACACTGAAGCTTTCTTT.

The V gene is TRBV7-3, the J gene TRBJ1-1; D not certain. Trimming took off 2 bases at V and 3 bases at J, with 13 bases between the two ends. Germline values: CDR1 SGHTA, CDR2 FQGTGA. The CDR3 consists of 15 residues. The CDR3 loop reads CASSLSGRKDTEAFF. CDR3 DNA: TGTGCCAGCAGCTTATCGGGGAGGAAGGACACTGAAGCTTTCTTT. Supplemented by reference TRBV7-3 and TRBJ1-1, the full variable domain reads GAGVSQTPSNKVTEKGKYVELRCDPISGHTALYWYRQSLGQGPEFLIYFQGTGAADDSGLPNDRFFAVRPEGSVSTLKIQRTERGDSAVYLCASSLSGRKDTEAFFGQGTRLTVV.

The chain combines TRBV6-5 with TRBJ2-2; no clear D. Germline lookup yields CDR1 MNHEY and CDR2 SVGAGI. Trimming shortened V by 6 bases and J by 2 bases, and 4 bases separated the two germline ends. The CDR3 is 12 residues long. The CDR3 here is CASRSNTGELFF. In nucleotides, the CDR3 is TGTGCCAGCAGATCAAACACCGGGGAGCTGTTTTTT.